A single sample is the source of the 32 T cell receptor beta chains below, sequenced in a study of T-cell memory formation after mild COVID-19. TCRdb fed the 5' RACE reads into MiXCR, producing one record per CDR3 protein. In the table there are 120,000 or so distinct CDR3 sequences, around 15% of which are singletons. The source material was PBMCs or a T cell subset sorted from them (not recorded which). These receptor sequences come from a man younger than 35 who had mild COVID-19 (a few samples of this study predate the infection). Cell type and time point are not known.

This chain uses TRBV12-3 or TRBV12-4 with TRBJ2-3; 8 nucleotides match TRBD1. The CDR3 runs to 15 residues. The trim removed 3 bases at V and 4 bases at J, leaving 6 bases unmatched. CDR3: CASSLDRAGADTQYF. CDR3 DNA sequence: TGTGCCAGCAGTTTGGACAGGGCAGGGGCAGATACGCAGTATTTT.

The CDR3 DNA is TGCAGCGCAGGCACAGATACGCAGTATTTT. This translates into CSAGTDTQYF. The chain has TRBV29-1 and TRBJ2-3; D not resolved. This CDR3 has 10 amino acids. V was clipped by 7 bases and J by 1 base, with 3 bases between them. The germline CDR1 and CDR2 sequences are SQVTM and ANQGSEA.

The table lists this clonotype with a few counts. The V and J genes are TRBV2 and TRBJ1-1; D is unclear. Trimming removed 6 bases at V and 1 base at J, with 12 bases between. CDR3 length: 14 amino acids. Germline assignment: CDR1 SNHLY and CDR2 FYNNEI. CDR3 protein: CASRPGSQNTEAFF. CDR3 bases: TGTGCCAGCAGACCTGGAAGCCAGAACACTGAAGCTTTCTTT.

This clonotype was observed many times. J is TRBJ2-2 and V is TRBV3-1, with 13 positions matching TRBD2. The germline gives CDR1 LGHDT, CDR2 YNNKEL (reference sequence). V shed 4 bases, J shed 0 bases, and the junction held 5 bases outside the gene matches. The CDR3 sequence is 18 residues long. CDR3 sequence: CASSPGLAGVSNTGELFF. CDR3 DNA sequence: TGTGCCAGCAGCCCCGGACTAGCGGGGGTCTCGAACACCGGGGAGCTGTTTTTT.

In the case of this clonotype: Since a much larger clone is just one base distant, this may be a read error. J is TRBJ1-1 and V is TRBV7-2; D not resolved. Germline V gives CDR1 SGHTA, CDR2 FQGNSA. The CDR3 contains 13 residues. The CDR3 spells CASSRALNNEAFF. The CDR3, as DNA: TGTGCCAGCAGCCGGGCCCTAAACAATGAAGCTTTCTTT.

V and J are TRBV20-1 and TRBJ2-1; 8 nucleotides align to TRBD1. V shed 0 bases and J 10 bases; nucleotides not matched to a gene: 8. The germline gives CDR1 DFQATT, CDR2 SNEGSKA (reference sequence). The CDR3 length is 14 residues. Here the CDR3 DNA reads TGCAGTGCTAGAGATCTGCAGGGGGCTAAAGAGCAGTTCTTC. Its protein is CSARDLQGAKEQFF.

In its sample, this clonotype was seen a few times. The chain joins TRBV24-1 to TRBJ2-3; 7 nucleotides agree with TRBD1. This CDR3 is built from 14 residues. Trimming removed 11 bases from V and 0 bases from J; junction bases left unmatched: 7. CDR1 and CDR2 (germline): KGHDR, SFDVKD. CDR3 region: CAIATGESTDTQYF. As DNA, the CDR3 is TGTGCCATCGCTACAGGGGAGAGCACAGATACGCAGTATTTT.

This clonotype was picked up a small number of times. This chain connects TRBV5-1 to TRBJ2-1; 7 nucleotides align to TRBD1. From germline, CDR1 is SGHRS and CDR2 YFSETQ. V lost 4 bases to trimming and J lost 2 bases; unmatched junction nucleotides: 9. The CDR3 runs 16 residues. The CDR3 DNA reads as TGCGCCAGCAGCCCATTAGGACAGGTGACCTACAATGAGCAGTTCTTC. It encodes CASSPLGQVTYNEQFF.

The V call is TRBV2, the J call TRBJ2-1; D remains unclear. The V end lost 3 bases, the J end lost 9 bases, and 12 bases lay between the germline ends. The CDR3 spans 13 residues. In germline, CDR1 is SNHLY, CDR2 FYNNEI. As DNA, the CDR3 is TGTGCCAGCAGTGAGGTCTGGGATGGTGAGCAGTTCTTC. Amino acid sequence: CASSEVWDGEQFF. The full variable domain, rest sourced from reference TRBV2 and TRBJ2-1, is EPEVTQTPSHQVTQMGQEVILRCVPISNHLYFYWYRQILGQKVEFLVSFYNNEISEKSEIFDDQFSVERPDGSNFTLKIRSTKLEDSAMYFCASSEVWDGEQFFGPGTRLTVL.

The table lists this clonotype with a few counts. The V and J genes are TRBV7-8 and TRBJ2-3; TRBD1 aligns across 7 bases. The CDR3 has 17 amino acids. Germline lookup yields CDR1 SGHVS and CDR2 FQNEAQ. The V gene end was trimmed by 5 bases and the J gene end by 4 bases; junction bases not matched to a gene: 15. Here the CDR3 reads CASSPAHRQGGSDTQYF. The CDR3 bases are TGTGCCAGCAGCCCCGCCCACCGACAGGGTGGGTCAGATACGCAGTATTTT.

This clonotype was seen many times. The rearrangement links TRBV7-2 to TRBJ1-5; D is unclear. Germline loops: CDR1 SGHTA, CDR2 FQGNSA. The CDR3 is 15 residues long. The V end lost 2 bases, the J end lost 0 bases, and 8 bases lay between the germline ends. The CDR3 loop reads CASSLKYYSNQPQHF. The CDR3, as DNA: TGTGCCAGCAGCTTAAAGTATTATAGCAATCAGCCCCAGCATTTT.

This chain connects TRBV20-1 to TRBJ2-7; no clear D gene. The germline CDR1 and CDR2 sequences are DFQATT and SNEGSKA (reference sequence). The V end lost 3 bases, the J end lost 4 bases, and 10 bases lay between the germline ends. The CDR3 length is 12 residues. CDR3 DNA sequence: TGCAGTGCTAGTCTAGTTCAGTACGAGCAGTACGTC. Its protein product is CSASLVQYEQYV.

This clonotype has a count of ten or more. CDR3 amino acids: CASSLDRAHNSPLHF. DNA of the CDR3: TGCGCCAGCAGCTTGGACCGGGCCCATAATTCACCCCTCCACTTT. V is TRBV5-1 and J is TRBJ1-6, with D hard to call. This CDR3 comprises 15 residues. Germline CDR1 reads SGHRS; CDR2 reads YFSETQ. V lost 0 bases to trimming and J lost 5 bases, with 9 bases between them.

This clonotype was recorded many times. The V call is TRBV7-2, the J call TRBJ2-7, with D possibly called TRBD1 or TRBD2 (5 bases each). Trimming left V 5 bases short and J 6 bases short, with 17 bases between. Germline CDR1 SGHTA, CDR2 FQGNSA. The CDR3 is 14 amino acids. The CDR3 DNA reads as TGTGCCAGCAGCCCTACCAACATGGGGGTCGAGCAGTACTTC. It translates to CASSPTNMGVEQYF. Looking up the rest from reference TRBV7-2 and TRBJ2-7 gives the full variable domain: GAGVSQSPSNKVTEKGKDVELRCDPISGHTALYWYRQSLGQGLEFLIYFQGNSAPDKSGLPSDRFSAERTGGSVSTLTIQRTQQEDSAVYLCASSPTNMGVEQYFGPGTRLTVT.

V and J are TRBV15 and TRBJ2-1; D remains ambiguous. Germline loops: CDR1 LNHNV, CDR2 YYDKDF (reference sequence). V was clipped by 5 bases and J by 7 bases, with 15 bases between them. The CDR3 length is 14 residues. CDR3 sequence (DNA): TGTGCCACCAGCTCTTACCTCCCGAAGAATGAGCAGTTCTTC. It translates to CATSSYLPKNEQFF.

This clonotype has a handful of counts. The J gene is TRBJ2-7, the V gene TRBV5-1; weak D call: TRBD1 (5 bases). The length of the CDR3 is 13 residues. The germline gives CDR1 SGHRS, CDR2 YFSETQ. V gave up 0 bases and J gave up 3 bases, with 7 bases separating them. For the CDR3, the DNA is TGCGCCAGCAGCTTGGTAGGGGTCTACGAGCAGTACTTC. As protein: CASSLVGVYEQYF. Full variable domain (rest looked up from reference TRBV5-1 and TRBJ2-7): KAGVTQTPRYLIKTRGQQVTLSCSPISGHRSVSWYQQTPGQGLQFLFEYFSETQRNKGNFPGRFSGRQFSNSRSEMNVSTLELGDSALYLCASSLVGVYEQYFGPGTRLTVT.

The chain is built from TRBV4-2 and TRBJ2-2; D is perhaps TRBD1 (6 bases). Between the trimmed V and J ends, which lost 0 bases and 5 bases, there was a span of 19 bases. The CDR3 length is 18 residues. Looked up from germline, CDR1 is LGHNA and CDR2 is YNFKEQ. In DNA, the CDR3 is TGTGCCAGCAGCCAAGACAGGGGTCGTGGGTCGGAGACCGGGGAGCTGTTTTTT. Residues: CASSQDRGRGSETGELFF.

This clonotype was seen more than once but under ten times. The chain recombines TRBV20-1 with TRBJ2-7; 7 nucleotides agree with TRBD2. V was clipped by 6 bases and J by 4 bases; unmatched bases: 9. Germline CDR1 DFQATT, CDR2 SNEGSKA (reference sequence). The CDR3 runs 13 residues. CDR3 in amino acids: CSARGDYEYEQYF. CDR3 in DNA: TGCAGTGCCCGAGGGGACTACGAATACGAGCAGTACTTC.

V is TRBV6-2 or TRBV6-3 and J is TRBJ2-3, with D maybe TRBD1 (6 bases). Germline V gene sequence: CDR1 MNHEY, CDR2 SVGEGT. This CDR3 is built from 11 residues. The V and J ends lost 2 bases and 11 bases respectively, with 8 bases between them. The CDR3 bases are TGTGCCAGCAGTTACCAGGGGCAGCAGTATTTT. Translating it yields CASSYQGQQYF.

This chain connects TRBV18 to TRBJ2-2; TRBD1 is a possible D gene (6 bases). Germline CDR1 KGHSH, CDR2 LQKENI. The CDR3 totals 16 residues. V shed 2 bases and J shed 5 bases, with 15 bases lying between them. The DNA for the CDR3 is TGTGCCAGCTCACCATCGATTGCAGGGGCTACCGGGGAGCTGTTTTTT. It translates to CASSPSIAGATGELFF.

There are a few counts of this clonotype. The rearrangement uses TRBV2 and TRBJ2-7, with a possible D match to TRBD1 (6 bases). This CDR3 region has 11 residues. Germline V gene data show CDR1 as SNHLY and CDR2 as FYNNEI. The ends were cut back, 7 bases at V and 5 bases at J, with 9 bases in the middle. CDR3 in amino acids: CASMHRDEQYV. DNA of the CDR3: TGTGCCAGCATGCACAGGGACGAGCAGTACGTC.

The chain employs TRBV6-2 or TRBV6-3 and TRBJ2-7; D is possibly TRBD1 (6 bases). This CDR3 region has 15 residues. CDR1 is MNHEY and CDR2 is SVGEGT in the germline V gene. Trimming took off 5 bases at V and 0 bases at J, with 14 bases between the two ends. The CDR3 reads CASSKGSDSSYEQYV. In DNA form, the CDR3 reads TGTGCCAGCAGTAAAGGTTCGGACAGCTCCTACGAGCAGTACGTC.

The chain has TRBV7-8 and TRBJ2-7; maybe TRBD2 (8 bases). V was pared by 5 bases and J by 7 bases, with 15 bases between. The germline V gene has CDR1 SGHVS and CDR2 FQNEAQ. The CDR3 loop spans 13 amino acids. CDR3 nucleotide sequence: TGTGCCAGCAGCCCGGGAGGGACAGCTGAGCAGTACGTC. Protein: CASSPGGTAEQYV.

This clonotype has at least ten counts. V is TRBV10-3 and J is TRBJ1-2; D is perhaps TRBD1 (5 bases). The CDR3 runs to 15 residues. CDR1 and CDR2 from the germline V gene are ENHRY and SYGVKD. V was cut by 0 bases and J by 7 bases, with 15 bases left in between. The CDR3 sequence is CAISESLWQGGGYTF. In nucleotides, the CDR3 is TGTGCCATCAGTGAGTCATTGTGGCAGGGCGGTGGCTACACCTTC.

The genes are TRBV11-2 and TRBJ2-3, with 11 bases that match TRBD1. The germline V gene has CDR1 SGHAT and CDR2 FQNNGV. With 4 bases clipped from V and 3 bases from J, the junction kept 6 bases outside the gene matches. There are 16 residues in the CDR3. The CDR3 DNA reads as TGTGCCAGCAGCTCGGGCCGGGACAGGGGGACAGATACGCAGTATTTT. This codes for CASSSGRDRGTDTQYF. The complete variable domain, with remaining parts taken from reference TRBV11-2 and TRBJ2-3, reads EAGVAQSPRYKIIEKRQSVAFWCNPISGHATLYWYQQILGQGPKLLIQFQNNGVVDDSQLPKDRFSAERLKGVDSTLKIQPAKLEDSAVYLCASSSGRDRGTDTQYFGPGTRLTVL.

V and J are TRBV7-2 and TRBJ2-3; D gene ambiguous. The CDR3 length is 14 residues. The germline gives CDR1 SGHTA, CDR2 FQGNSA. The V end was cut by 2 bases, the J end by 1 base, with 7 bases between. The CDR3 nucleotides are TGTGCCAGCAGCTTAAATCCCCGCACAGATACGCAGTATTTT. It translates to CASSLNPRTDTQYF.

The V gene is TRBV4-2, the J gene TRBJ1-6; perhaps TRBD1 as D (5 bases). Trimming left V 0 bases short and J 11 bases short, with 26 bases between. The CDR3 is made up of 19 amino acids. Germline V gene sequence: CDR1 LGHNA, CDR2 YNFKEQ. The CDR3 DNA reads TGTGCCAGCAGCCAAGAGGGCCGAGACCGGGGCGGAATCGGGGCACCCCTCCACTTT. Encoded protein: CASSQEGRDRGGIGAPLHF.

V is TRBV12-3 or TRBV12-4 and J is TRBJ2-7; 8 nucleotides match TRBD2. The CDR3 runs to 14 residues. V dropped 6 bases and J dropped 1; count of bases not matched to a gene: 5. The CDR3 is CASRRSGVSYEQYF. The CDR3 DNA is TGTGCCAGCAGGCGTAGCGGGGTTTCCTACGAGCAGTACTTC.

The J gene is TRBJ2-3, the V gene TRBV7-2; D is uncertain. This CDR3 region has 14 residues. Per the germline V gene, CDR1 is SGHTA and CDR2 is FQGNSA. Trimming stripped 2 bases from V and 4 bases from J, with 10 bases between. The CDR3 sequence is CASSLLGSSDTQYF. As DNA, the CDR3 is TGTGCCAGCAGCTTACTCGGCAGTTCAGATACGCAGTATTTT.

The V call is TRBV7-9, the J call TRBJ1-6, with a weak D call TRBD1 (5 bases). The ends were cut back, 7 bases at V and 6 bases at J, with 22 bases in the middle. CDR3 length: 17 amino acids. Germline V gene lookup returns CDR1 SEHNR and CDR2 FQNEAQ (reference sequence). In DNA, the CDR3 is TGTGCCAGCACCGCGACGTGGGGACGGCCCGCTAATTCACCCCTCCACTTT. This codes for CASTATWGRPANSPLHF. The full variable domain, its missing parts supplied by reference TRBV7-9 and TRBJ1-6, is DTGVSQNPRHKITKRGQNVTFRCDPISEHNRLYWYRQTLGQGPEFLTYFQNEAQLEKSRLLSDRFSAERPKGSFSTLEIQRTEQGDSAMYLCASTATWGRPANSPLHFGNGTRLTVT.

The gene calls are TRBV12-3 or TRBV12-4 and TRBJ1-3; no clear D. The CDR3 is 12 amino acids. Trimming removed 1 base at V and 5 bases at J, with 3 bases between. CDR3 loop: CASSLERNTIYF. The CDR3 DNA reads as TGTGCCAGCAGTTTAGAACGAAACACCATATATTTT.

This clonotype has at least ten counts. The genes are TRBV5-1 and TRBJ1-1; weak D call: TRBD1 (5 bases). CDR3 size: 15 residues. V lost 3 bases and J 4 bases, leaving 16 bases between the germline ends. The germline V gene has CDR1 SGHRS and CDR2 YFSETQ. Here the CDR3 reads CASSSLGVGSTEAFF. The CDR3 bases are TGCGCCAGCAGCTCATTGGGGGTGGGGAGCACTGAAGCTTTCTTT.